This T cell receptor (beta chain) was recorded in a study of spatial heterogeneity in lung cancer. About the study: Raw reads showed each unique TCR and UMI combination turning up more than ten times on average.

The time point is: sample taken at primary tumor resection. In each case, whole RNA from tumor, nontumor lung or frozen PBMC was sequenced unsorted. The 60 to 90 donors had untreated early-stage non-small cell lung cancer. This clonotype has just a few counts. Its antigen is undetermined. CDR1 is MNHEY and CDR2 is SMNVEV in the germline V gene (reference sequence). The CDR3 is made up of 16 amino acids. Trimming took off 5 bases at V and 1 base at J, with 15 bases between the two ends. TCRdb redid the calling of the 5' RACE reads with MiXCR, one entry per CDR3 protein. The sample comprises about 92,000 distinct CDR3 sequences, roughly 12% of which are singletons, and approximately 39% rests with the top ten. General study findings and limits: Ubiquitous expanded tumor TCRs appeared in blood more at resection than follow-up.

The clonotype was recovered from a male donor with early-stage non-small cell lung cancer. Material: PBMCs, obtained at surgery. The chain has TRBV27 and TRBJ2-4; D might be TRBD1 or TRBD2, each matching 5 bases. The CDR3: CASSPTGTIAKNIQYF. The DNA of the CDR3 is TGTGCCAGCAGTCCCACCGGGACCATTGCCAAAAACATTCAGTACTTC.